A selection of T cell receptor beta chains follows, all from one sample in a study of beta chain features in type 1 diabetes. Measured with immunoSEQ multiplex PCR; TCRdb has only the in-frame clones, and not every one. This repertoire shows just over 450,000 clones, 30% found once; its top ten account for around 0.065%. Sequenced sample: naive CD4+ T cells from blood. The receptors shown here come from a man aged 18-30 years in good health. Each CDR3 is given with its conserved first and last residue. The D gene is left open where the match is weak. The size of a clone is reported for some rows only, either as once, few or many, or as a class for expanded clones.

abundance: .; j_gene: TRBJ2-7; d_gene: .; v_gene: TRBV30; CDR3nt: TGTGCCTGGAGTGTACACAGGTACGAGCAGTACTTC; CDR3aa: CAWSVHRYEQYF
abundance: few; j_gene: TRBJ2-7; d_gene: .; v_gene: TRBV29-1; CDR3nt: TGCAGCGTTCTGGACCGGGCTTTGGGTGACTCCTACGAGCAGTACTTC; CDR3aa: CSVLDRALGDSYEQYF
abundance: .; j_gene: TRBJ1-1; d_gene: .; v_gene: TRBV4-3; CDR3nt: TGCGCCAGCAGCCAGGCTAGTCTGATGAACACTGAAGCTTTCTTT; CDR3aa: CASSQASLMNTEAFF
abundance: few; j_gene: TRBJ2-4; d_gene: .; v_gene: TRBV29-1; CDR3nt: TGCAGCGTTGAAGGGACAGTGTCAGACATTCAGTACTTC; CDR3aa: CSVEGTVSDIQYF
abundance: once; j_gene: TRBJ2-7; d_gene: TRBD2; v_gene: TRBV5-4; CDR3nt: TGTGCCAGCAGCGCTACTAGCGCCTCCGAGCAGTACTTC; CDR3aa: CASSATSASEQYF
abundance: few; j_gene: TRBJ2-3; d_gene: .; v_gene: TRBV29-1; CDR3nt: TGCAGCGTTGTGGGCGCGGGGGATACGCAGTATTTT; CDR3aa: CSVVGAGDTQYF
abundance: few; j_gene: TRBJ2-7; d_gene: .; v_gene: TRBV13; CDR3nt: TGTGCCAGCAGCTCCCTCAAACGCGGCACCTACGAGCAGTACTTC; CDR3aa: CASSSLKRGTYEQYF
abundance: .; j_gene: TRBJ1-4; d_gene: .; v_gene: TRBV7-6; CDR3nt: TGTGCCAGCAGCTTTAGTGGGGGCGGTGAAAAACTGTTTTTT; CDR3aa: CASSFSGGGEKLFF
abundance: .; j_gene: TRBJ2-2; d_gene: .; v_gene: TRBV4-1; CDR3nt: TGCGCCAGCAGCCCTCTGGGGGGCGCGAACACCGGGGAGCTGTTTTTT; CDR3aa: CASSPLGGANTGELFF
abundance: .; j_gene: TRBJ2-1; d_gene: TRBD2; v_gene: TRBV7-2; CDR3nt: TGTGCCAGCAGCTCCTTCAGACTAGCGGGAGTGAATGAGCAGTTCTTC; CDR3aa: CASSSFRLAGVNEQFF
abundance: .; j_gene: TRBJ2-5; d_gene: TRBD1; v_gene: TRBV29-1; CDR3nt: TGCAGCGTCAGAAATCGGACAGGACGAGAGACCCAGTACTTC; CDR3aa: CSVRNRTGRETQYF
abundance: few; j_gene: TRBJ2-1; d_gene: .; v_gene: TRBV30; CDR3nt: TGTGCCTGGAGTCCCTCCTTAGGCCATGAGCAGTTCTTC; CDR3aa: CAWSPSLGHEQFF
abundance: .; j_gene: TRBJ2-1; d_gene: .; v_gene: TRBV19; CDR3nt: TGTGCCAGTAGTATCCGGCTGGGGGGCAATGAGCAGTTCTTC; CDR3aa: CASSIRLGGNEQFF
abundance: few; j_gene: TRBJ1-4; d_gene: .; v_gene: TRBV7-9; CDR3nt: TGTGCCAGCAGCCCCAACCCCAGGGGTGGCAATGAAAAACTGTTTTTT; CDR3aa: CASSPNPRGGNEKLFF
abundance: few; j_gene: TRBJ2-7; d_gene: TRBD2; v_gene: TRBV4-3; CDR3nt: TGCGCCAGCAGCCGTCTGGGCGGGAGGGCCGTATACGAGCAGTACTTC; CDR3aa: CASSRLGGRAVYEQYF
abundance: .; j_gene: TRBJ1-2; d_gene: .; v_gene: TRBV7-9; CDR3nt: TGTGCCAGCAGCTTAGTCCCAGGGGATGGTGGCTACACCTTC; CDR3aa: CASSLVPGDGGYTF
abundance: .; j_gene: TRBJ2-4; d_gene: .; v_gene: TRBV30; CDR3nt: TGTGCCTGGAGTACGACCGGCCGAGGGAACATTCAGTACTTC; CDR3aa: CAWSTTGRGNIQYF
abundance: few; j_gene: TRBJ2-1; d_gene: .; v_gene: TRBV18; CDR3nt: TGTGCCAGCTCACCGACGGAGGGTTACAATGAGCAGTTCTTC; CDR3aa: CASSPTEGYNEQFF
abundance: few; j_gene: TRBJ1-2; d_gene: TRBD1; v_gene: TRBV9; CDR3nt: TGTGCCAGTTCAGATACAGGGGGCTGGTATGGCTACACCTTC; CDR3aa: CASSDTGGWYGYTF
abundance: .; j_gene: TRBJ2-1; d_gene: .; v_gene: TRBV7-6; CDR3nt: TGTGCCAGCAGCATAAGACCACCGCCCTCCTACAATGAGCAGTTCTTC; CDR3aa: CASSIRPPPSYNEQFF
abundance: .; j_gene: TRBJ2-3; d_gene: .; v_gene: TRBV5-1; CDR3nt: TGCGCCAGCAGCTTGGTGGTGAGCACAGATACGCAGTATTTT; CDR3aa: CASSLVVSTDTQYF
abundance: .; j_gene: TRBJ1-1; d_gene: .; v_gene: TRBV30; CDR3nt: TGTGCCTGGAGTGGAGGGGGTGCTGAAGCTTTCTTT; CDR3aa: CAWSGGGAEAFF
abundance: few; j_gene: TRBJ2-1; d_gene: .; v_gene: TRBV25-1; CDR3nt: TGTGCCAGCAGTGGGGCCACGAGCCAGTTCTTC; CDR3aa: CASSGATSQFF
abundance: .; j_gene: TRBJ2-3; d_gene: .; v_gene: TRBV7-2; CDR3nt: TGTGCCAGCAGCTCGACTGAGACAGATACGCAGTATTTT; CDR3aa: CASSSTETDTQYF
abundance: once; j_gene: TRBJ2-7; d_gene: TRBD1; v_gene: TRBV19; CDR3nt: TGTGCCAGTAGCACGACAGGGGTCGGTGAGCAGTACTTC; CDR3aa: CASSTTGVGEQYF
abundance: few; j_gene: TRBJ2-6; d_gene: .; v_gene: TRBV30; CDR3nt: TGTGCCTGGAGTGGGGGACGGTACTCTGGGGCCAACGTCCTGACTTTC; CDR3aa: CAWSGGRYSGANVLTF
abundance: .; j_gene: TRBJ1-5; d_gene: .; v_gene: TRBV7-9; CDR3nt: TGTGCCAGCAGCTCGCAGGGCCACCAGCCCCAGCATTTT; CDR3aa: CASSSQGHQPQHF
abundance: .; j_gene: TRBJ2-3; d_gene: .; v_gene: TRBV29-1; CDR3nt: TGCAGCGTTGAAGGGACTAACACAGATACGCAGTATTTT; CDR3aa: CSVEGTNTDTQYF
abundance: .; j_gene: TRBJ2-7; d_gene: .; v_gene: TRBV7-2; CDR3nt: TGTGCCAGCAGCCAAAGTGCAGGGGTTCCTTACGAGCAGTACTTC; CDR3aa: CASSQSAGVPYEQYF
abundance: once; j_gene: TRBJ1-2; d_gene: .; v_gene: TRBV29-1; CDR3nt: TGCAGCGCCGGGGACGATCGAGGCTACACCTTC; CDR3aa: CSAGDDRGYTF
abundance: few; j_gene: TRBJ2-1; d_gene: .; v_gene: TRBV30; CDR3nt: TGTGCCTGGAGTCCCAGCTACTACTACAATGAGCAGTTCTTC; CDR3aa: CAWSPSYYYNEQFF
abundance: .; j_gene: TRBJ2-2; d_gene: .; v_gene: TRBV14; CDR3nt: TGTGCCAGCACTGGAGCGTTGCCCGGGGAGCTGTTTTTT; CDR3aa: CASTGALPGELFF
abundance: few; j_gene: TRBJ2-7; d_gene: TRBD2; v_gene: TRBV4-3; CDR3nt: TGCGCCAGCAGCCTACTGGGCGGGAGTGGCTACGAGCAGTACTTC; CDR3aa: CASSLLGGSGYEQYF
abundance: .; j_gene: TRBJ2-7; d_gene: .; v_gene: TRBV29-1; CDR3nt: TGCAGCGTTGCAGGAGCGGAGCTTTACGAGCAGTACTTC; CDR3aa: CSVAGAELYEQYF
abundance: .; j_gene: TRBJ2-1; d_gene: TRBD2; v_gene: TRBV5-1; CDR3nt: TGCGCCAGCAGCCCCAGCGGGAGAGAATACAATGAGCAGTTCTTC; CDR3aa: CASSPSGREYNEQFF
abundance: .; j_gene: TRBJ2-3; d_gene: .; v_gene: TRBV5-1; CDR3nt: TGCGCCAGCAGCCGGACGATCGGAGATACGCAGTATTTT; CDR3aa: CASSRTIGDTQYF
abundance: once; j_gene: TRBJ2-5; d_gene: TRBD1; v_gene: TRBV5-1; CDR3nt: TGCGCCAGCAGCTTACAACAGGGGGCGAGGGAGACCCAGTACTTC; CDR3aa: CASSLQQGARETQYF
abundance: .; j_gene: TRBJ2-4; d_gene: .; v_gene: TRBV28; CDR3nt: TGTGCCAGCAGTTTCCCCTCAGGGGCCAAAAACATTCAGTACTTC; CDR3aa: CASSFPSGAKNIQYF
abundance: .; j_gene: TRBJ2-1; d_gene: .; v_gene: TRBV2; CDR3nt: TGTGCCAGCTTTGAGTTGGGTTTTGCCTACAATGAGCAGTTCTTC; CDR3aa: CASFELGFAYNEQFF
abundance: few; j_gene: TRBJ2-5; d_gene: .; v_gene: TRBV7-9; CDR3nt: TGTGCCAGCAGTTTATACCGGGACTTGGCGGAGACCCAGTACTTC; CDR3aa: CASSLYRDLAETQYF
abundance: few; j_gene: TRBJ2-1; d_gene: .; v_gene: TRBV28; CDR3nt: TGTGCCAGCGTTTCGACTAGAGGTCTAACGATGAACAATGAGCAGTTCTTC; CDR3aa: CASVSTRGLTMNNEQFF
abundance: few; j_gene: TRBJ2-7; d_gene: TRBD1; v_gene: TRBV7-2; CDR3nt: TGTGCCAGCAGCTTAGTGGGACAGGAAGCCTACGAGCAGTACTTC; CDR3aa: CASSLVGQEAYEQYF